The sequence of this T cell receptor beta chain was determined in a study of cytomegalovirus exposure and HLA in healthy donors. Researchers ran the PCR with 60 Vbeta and 13 Jbeta primers. The assay was immunoSEQ multiplex PCR, and TCRdb's table has in-frame clones only and misses some. The table has some 200,000 clones, around 83% seen once; the top ten hold 2.5% to 3.5%. Source material: PBMCs. This TCR derives from a woman in her forties in good health and CMV-seronegative.

Here the CDR3 reads CASSEDRYLYNSPLHF. Here the CDR3 DNA reads TGTGCCAGCAGTGAGGACAGATATTTATATAATTCACCCCTCCACTTT. The chain carries TRBV6-1 and TRBJ1-6, with D perhaps matching TRBD1 (6 bases). Germline V gives CDR1 MNHNS, CDR2 SASEGT. The V and J ends lost 3 bases and 4 bases respectively, with 13 bases between them. CDR3 length: 16 amino acids.